This entry features one T cell receptor beta chain sequence. This CDR3 comprises 17 residues. Per the germline V gene, CDR1 is SGHDN and CDR2 is FVKESK. The trim removed 4 bases at V and 2 bases at J, leaving 12 bases unmatched. Here immunoSEQ multiplex PCR was the method, and the copy in TCRdb shows in-frame clones only, minus some. The repertoire includes about 59,000 clones, 81% of them detected once, and over 10% sits in the top ten. Cells were sorted from thawed PBMC rested overnight and stained with GMM-loaded CD1B tetramer, viability dye and anti-CD3. CD1B tetramers were loaded with Rhodococcus equi-derived C32 glucose monomycolate. Tetramer-negative cells, around 100,000 per donor, were also sorted. This entry is derived from a study of T cells in tuberculosis. For the study at large: Sequenced TCRs come from CD1B-GMM tetramer-binding T cells.

This chain links TRBV14 with TRBJ2-3; 7 bases match TRBD2. The receptor's source is an adult woman with latent tuberculosis. The specimen was CD1b-GMM tetramer-negative cells sorted from PBMCs. CDR3 protein: CASSRRGGGGTTDTQYF. CDR3 DNA: TGTGCCAGCAGCCGCCGAGGTGGCGGGGGAACCACAGATACGCAGTATTTT.